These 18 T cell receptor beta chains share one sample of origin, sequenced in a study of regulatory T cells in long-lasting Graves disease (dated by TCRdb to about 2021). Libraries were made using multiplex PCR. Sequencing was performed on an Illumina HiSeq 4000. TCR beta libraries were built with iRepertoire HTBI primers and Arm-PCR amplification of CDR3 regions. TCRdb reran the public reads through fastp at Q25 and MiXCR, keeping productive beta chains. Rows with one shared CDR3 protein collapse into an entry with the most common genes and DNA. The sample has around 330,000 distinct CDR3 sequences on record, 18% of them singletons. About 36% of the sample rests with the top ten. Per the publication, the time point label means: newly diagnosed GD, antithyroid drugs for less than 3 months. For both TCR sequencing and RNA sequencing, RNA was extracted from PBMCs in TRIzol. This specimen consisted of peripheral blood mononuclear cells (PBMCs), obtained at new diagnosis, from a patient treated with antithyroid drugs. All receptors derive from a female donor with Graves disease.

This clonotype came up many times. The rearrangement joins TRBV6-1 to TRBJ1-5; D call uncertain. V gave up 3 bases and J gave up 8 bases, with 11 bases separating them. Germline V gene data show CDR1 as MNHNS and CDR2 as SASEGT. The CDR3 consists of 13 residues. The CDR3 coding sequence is TGTGCCAGCAGTGAGGCGAAGTGGGAGCCCCAGCATTTT. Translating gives CASSEAKWEPQHF.

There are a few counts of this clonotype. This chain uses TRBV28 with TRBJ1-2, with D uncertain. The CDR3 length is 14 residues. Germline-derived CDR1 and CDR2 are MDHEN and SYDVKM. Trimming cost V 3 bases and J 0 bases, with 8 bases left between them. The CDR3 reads CASSLVPSNYGYTF. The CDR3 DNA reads TGTGCCAGCAGTTTGGTGCCCTCTAACTATGGCTACACCTTC.

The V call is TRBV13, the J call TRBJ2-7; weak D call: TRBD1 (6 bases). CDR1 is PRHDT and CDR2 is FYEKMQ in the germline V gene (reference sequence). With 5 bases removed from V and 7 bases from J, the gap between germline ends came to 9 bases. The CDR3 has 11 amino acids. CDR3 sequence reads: CASSAGVEQYF. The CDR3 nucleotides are TGTGCCAGCAGCGCAGGGGTTGAGCAGTACTTC. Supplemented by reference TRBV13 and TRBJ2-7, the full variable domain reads AAGVIQSPRHLIKEKRETATLKCYPIPRHDTVYWYQQGPGQDPQFLISFYEKMQSDKGSIPDRFSAQQFSDYHSELNMSSLELGDSALYFCASSAGVEQYFGPGTRLTVT.

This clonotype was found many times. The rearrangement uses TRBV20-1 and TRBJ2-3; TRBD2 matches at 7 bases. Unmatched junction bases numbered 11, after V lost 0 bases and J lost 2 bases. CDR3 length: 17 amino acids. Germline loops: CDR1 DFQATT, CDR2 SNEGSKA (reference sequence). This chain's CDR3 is CSARDPLGGYPTDTQYF. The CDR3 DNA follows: TGCAGTGCTAGAGATCCCCTGGGGGGGTATCCCACAGATACGCAGTATTTT.

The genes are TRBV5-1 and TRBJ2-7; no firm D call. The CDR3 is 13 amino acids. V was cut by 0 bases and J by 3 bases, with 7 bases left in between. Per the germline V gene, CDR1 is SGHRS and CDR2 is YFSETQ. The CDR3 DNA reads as TGCGCCAGCAGCTTGGCTGTGAACTACGAGCAGTACTTC. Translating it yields CASSLAVNYEQYF. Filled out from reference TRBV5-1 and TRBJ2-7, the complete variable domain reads KAGVTQTPRYLIKTRGQQVTLSCSPISGHRSVSWYQQTPGQGLQFLFEYFSETQRNKGNFPGRFSGRQFSNSRSEMNVSTLELGDSALYLCASSLAVNYEQYFGPGTRLTVT.

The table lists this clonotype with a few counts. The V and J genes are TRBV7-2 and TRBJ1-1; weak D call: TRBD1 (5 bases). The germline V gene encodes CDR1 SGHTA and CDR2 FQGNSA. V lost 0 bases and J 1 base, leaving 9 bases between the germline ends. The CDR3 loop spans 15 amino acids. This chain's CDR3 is CASSLALQGNTEAFF. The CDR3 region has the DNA TGTGCCAGCAGCTTAGCGCTTCAGGGGAACACTGAAGCTTTCTTT.

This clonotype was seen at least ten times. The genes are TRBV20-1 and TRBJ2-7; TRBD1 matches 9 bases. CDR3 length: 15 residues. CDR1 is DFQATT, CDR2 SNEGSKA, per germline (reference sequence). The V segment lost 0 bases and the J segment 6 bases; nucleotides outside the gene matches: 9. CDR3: CSARDTGTGTTEQYF. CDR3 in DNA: TGCAGTGCTAGAGATACCGGGACAGGGACAACCGAGCAGTACTTC.

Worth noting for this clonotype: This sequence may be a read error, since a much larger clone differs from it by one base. CDR3 region: CASSLRGEPNQTQHF. The CDR3 region has the DNA TGTGCCAGCAGCTTAAGGGGGGAACCGAATCAGACCCAGCATTTT. J is TRBJ1-5 and V is TRBV13; weak D call: TRBD1 (6 bases). The length of the CDR3 is 15 residues. The germline V gene has CDR1 PRHDT and CDR2 FYEKMQ (reference sequence).

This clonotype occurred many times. CDR3 DNA: TGTGCCAGCAGAAGAGCGGGTCCAGAGACCCAGTACTTC. Amino acid sequence: CASRRAGPETQYF. This chain links TRBV12-3 or TRBV12-4 with TRBJ2-5, with a tentative D call TRBD2 (6 bases). The CDR3 length is 13 residues. The V end was cut by 6 bases, the J end by 4 bases, with 12 bases between.

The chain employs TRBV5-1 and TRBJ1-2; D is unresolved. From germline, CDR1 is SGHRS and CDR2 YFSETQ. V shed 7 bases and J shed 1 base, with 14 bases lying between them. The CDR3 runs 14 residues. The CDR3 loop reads CASRPTSLNYGYTF. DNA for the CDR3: TGCGCCAGCCGCCCAACTTCGCTTAACTATGGCTACACCTTC.

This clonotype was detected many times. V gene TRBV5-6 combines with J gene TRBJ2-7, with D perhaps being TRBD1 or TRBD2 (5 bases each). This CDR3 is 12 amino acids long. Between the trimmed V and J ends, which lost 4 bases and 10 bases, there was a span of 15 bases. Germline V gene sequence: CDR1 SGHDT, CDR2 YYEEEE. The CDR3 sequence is CASSRDPRGQYF. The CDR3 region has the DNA TGTGCCAGCAGCCGCGACCCACGGGGCCAGTACTTC.

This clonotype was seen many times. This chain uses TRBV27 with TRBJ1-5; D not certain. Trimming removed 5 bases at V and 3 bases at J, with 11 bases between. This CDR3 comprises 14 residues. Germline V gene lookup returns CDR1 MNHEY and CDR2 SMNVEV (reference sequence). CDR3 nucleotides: TGTGCCAGCAGTCCCCGGGGTTTCAATCAGCCCCAGCATTTT. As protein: CASSPRGFNQPQHF.

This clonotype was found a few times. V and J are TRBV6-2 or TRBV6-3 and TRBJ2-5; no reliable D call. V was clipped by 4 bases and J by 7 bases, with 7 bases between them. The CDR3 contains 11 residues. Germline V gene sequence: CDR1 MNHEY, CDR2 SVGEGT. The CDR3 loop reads CASSFFGTQYF. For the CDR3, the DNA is TGTGCCAGCAGTTTTTTTGGGACCCAGTACTTC.

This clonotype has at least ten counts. CDR3 nucleotide sequence: TGTGCCAGCAGTTTAAGGGATGGGGCCAACGTCCTGACTTTC. Residues: CASSLRDGANVLTF. The V call is TRBV12-3 or TRBV12-4, the J call TRBJ2-6; unclear D gene. The CDR3 runs 14 residues. V was cut by 2 bases and J by 3 bases, with 5 bases left in between.

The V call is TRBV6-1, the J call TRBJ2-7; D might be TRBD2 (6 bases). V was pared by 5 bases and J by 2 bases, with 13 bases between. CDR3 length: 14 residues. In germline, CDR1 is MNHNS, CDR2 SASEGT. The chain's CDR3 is CASSRTRLAYEQYF. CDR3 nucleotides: TGTGCCAGCAGTCGAACCAGACTAGCCTACGAGCAGTACTTC.

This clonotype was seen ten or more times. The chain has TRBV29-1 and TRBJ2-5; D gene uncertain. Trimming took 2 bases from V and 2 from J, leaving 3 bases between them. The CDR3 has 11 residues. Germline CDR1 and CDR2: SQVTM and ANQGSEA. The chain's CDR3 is CSVEQQETQYF. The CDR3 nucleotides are TGCAGCGTTGAACAGCAAGAGACCCAGTACTTC.

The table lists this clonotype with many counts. In DNA form, the CDR3 reads TGTGCCAGCAGCTTAACCGGGAGGGGAACTGAGCAGTTCTTC. As protein: CASSLTGRGTEQFF. The chain employs TRBV7-2 and TRBJ2-1, with 8 bases lining up with TRBD2. Losses at the gene ends were 2 bases for V and 9 bases for J; bases not matched to a gene: 6. The CDR3 totals 14 residues. In germline, CDR1 is SGHTA, CDR2 FQGNSA.

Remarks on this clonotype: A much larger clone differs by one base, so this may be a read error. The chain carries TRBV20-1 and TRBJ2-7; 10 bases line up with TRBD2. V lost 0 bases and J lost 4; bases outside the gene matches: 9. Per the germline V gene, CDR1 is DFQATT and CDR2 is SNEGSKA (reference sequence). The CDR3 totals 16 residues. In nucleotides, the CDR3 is TGCAGTGCTAGAGACGCGCTAGCGGGAGAGGTATACGAGCAGTACTTC. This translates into CSARDALAGEVYEQYF.